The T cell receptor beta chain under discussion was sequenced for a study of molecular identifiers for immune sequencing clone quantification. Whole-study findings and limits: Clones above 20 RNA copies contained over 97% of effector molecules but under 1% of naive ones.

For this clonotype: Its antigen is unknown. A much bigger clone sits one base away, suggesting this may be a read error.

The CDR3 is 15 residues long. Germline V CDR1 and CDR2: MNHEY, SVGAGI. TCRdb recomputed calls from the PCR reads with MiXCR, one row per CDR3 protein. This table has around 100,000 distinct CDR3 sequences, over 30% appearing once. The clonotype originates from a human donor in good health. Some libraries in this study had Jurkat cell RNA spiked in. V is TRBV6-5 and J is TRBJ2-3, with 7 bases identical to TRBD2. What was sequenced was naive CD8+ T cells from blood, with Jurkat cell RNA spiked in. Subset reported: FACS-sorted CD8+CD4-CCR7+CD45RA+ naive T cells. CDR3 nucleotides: TGTGCCAGCAGTTACGGGGGGAGGGCCGTGGATACGCAGAATTTT. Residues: CASSYGGRAVDTQNF.